A selection of T cell receptor beta chains follows, all from one sample in a study of T cell repertoires in cytomegalovirus infection. MiXCR, applied by TCRdb to the reads, yields one record per CDR3 protein. The sample lists around 530,000 distinct CDR3 sequences, about 15% occurring once. The sequenced sample consisted of CD8+ T cells from PBMCs. The receptor set was obtained from a human donor in good health (CMV status not recorded). Some clones in this sample may be carry-over from other donors' samples. The CDR3 runs from the conserved cysteine through the conserved F or W. D genes are given only for firm matches. Not all rows give a size; the values are once, few, many and, for expanded clones, a class.

size,D,V,J,CDR3,DNA
few,TRBD2,TRBV5-4,TRBJ2-1,CASSLTPSGRAHRNEQFF,TGTGCCAGCAGCTTAACCCCTAGCGGGAGGGCCCATAGGAATGAGCAGTTCTTC
few,-,TRBV6-1,TRBJ2-1,CASTQEWRSSYNEQFF,TGTGCCAGCACCCAAGAGTGGCGGAGCTCCTACAATGAGCAGTTCTTC
many,-,TRBV7-6,TRBJ2-2,CASSLALLRPAAFPGELFF,TGTGCCAGCAGCTTAGCGCTTCTTAGGCCAGCGGCCTTCCCTGGGGAGCTGTTTTTT
-,-,TRBV6-5,TRBJ1-2,CASSSTQGHGYTF,TGTGCCAGCAGTTCAACCCAGGGACATGGCTACACCTTC
-,-,TRBV20-1,TRBJ1-5,CSARELSGSNQPQHF,TGCAGTGCTAGAGAGTTGAGTGGGAGCAATCAGCCCCAGCATTTT
-,-,TRBV27,TRBJ1-5,CASRPGQSGQPQHF,TGTGCCAGCAGGCCCGGACAGTCCGGTCAGCCCCAGCATTTT
-,TRBD2,TRBV30,TRBJ2-1,CAWSSLLAGDSYNEQFF,TGTGCCTGGAGTTCCTTGCTAGCGGGGGACTCCTACAATGAGCAGTTCTTC
-,-,TRBV5-4,TRBJ2-3,CASSLGQGGKDTQYF,TGTGCCAGCAGCTTGGGGCAGGGAGGAAAAGATACGCAGTATTTT
-,-,TRBV7-6,TRBJ1-4,CASSSPGGKDEKLFF,TGTGCCAGCAGTTCCCCCGGGGGCAAAGATGAAAAACTGTTTTTT
few,-,TRBV19,TRBJ1-1,CASKPGNTEAFF,TGTGCCAGTAAGCCAGGGAACACTGAAGCTTTCTTT
-,-,TRBV7-9,TRBJ2-7,CASSEDRNSYEQYF,TGTGCCAGCAGCGAAGACAGAAACTCCTACGAGCAGTACTTC
-,-,TRBV28,TRBJ1-5,CASSLLIRTGNQPQHF,TGTGCCAGCAGTTTATTGATTCGGACGGGCAATCAGCCCCAGCATTTT
few,-,TRBV6-6,TRBJ2-7,CASSYSQQAYEQYF,TGTGCCAGCAGTTACTCGCAACAGGCCTACGAGCAGTACTTC
many,TRBD1,TRBV7-6,TRBJ2-3,CASSLGFSGQGKTDTQYF,TGTGCCAGCAGCTTAGGGTTTTCGGGACAGGGGAAGACAGATACGCAGTATTTT
few,-,TRBV7-9,TRBJ2-7,CASSLRANEQYF,TGTGCCAGCAGCTTACGGGCTAACGAGCAGTACTTC
few,-,TRBV20-1,TRBJ2-7,CSARDSTKDSRSYEQYF,TGCAGTGCTAGAGACAGTACTAAGGACAGCCGATCCTACGAGCAGTACTTC
-,TRBD2,TRBV15,TRBJ2-1,CATDVGTSGYNEQFF,TGTGCCACCGACGTAGGGACTAGCGGATACAATGAGCAGTTCTTC
many,TRBD1,TRBV12-3/TRBV12-4,TRBJ2-2,CASRRDRGTGELFF,TGTGCCAGCAGACGGGACAGGGGGACCGGGGAGCTGTTTTTT
-,-,TRBV27,TRBJ2-7,CASRWEGLGSYEQYF,TGTGCCAGCCGATGGGAAGGTTTAGGATCCTACGAGCAGTACTTC
many,-,TRBV11-2,TRBJ2-2,CASSSSGNREGTGELFF,TGTGCCAGCAGCTCCTCCGGGAACAGGGAGGGCACCGGGGAGCTGTTTTTT
many,-,TRBV12-5,TRBJ2-1,CASGFGGAYNEQFF,TGTGCTAGTGGTTTCGGCGGTGCCTACAATGAGCAGTTCTTC
once,TRBD1,TRBV9,TRBJ1-1,CASSPPGQGQGRTEAFF,TGTGCCAGCAGCCCCCCGGGACAGGGACAGGGTAGGACTGAAGCTTTCTTT
few,TRBD2,TRBV2,TRBJ2-7,CASLGRGDAYEQYF,TGTGCCAGCCTCGGGCGGGGGGATGCCTACGAGCAGTACTTC
many,-,TRBV28,TRBJ1-1,CASSLANSNTEAFF,TGTGCCAGCAGTTTGGCCAATTCTAACACTGAAGCTTTCTTT
many,-,TRBV5-1,TRBJ2-3,CASSPAVGEADTQYF,TGCGCCAGCAGCCCTGCAGTAGGTGAGGCAGATACGCAGTATTTT
-,-,TRBV5-1,TRBJ2-6,CASSPQGISGANVLTF,TGCGCCAGCAGCCCGCAGGGAATCTCTGGGGCCAACGTCCTGACTTTC
many,-,TRBV10-3,TRBJ1-2,CATYPGLNGYTF,TGTGCCACCTACCCGGGACTCAATGGCTACACCTTC
many,-,TRBV10-2,TRBJ1-2,CASFGRNYGYTF,TGCGCCAGCTTTGGACGGAACTATGGCTACACCTTC
few,-,TRBV27,TRBJ2-7,CASSVRTQSPYEQYF,TGTGCCAGCAGTGTCAGGACCCAGTCCCCCTACGAGCAGTACTTC
few,TRBD2,TRBV19,TRBJ2-3,CASSIRRLAGSDTQYF,TGTGCCAGTAGTATCCGGCGACTAGCGGGATCAGATACGCAGTATTTT
-,-,TRBV5-1,TRBJ1-1,CASSLNPGRLNTEAFF,TGCGCCAGCAGCTTGAATCCAGGCAGACTGAACACTGAAGCTTTCTTT
many,TRBD2,TRBV6-5,TRBJ2-2,CASSYSIGTSGATGELFF,TGTGCCAGCAGTTACTCGATTGGGACTAGCGGAGCTACCGGGGAGCTGTTTTTT
-,TRBD2,TRBV19,TRBJ2-3,CASSSRTSGRHTDTQYF,TGTGCCAGTAGTAGCCGGACTAGCGGGAGGCACACAGATACGCAGTATTTT
many,TRBD1,TRBV10-3,TRBJ2-7,CAIRDPGQGPVLGNYEQYF,TGTGCCATCAGAGATCCGGGACAGGGGCCCGTCCTGGGAAACTACGAGCAGTACTTC
-,-,TRBV9,TRBJ2-5,CASGPVEGRQETQYF,TGTGCCAGCGGCCCCGTGGAGGGCCGGCAAGAGACCCAGTACTTC
-,-,TRBV7-3,TRBJ2-2,CASQRDAGGDTGELFF,TGTGCCAGCCAGAGGGACGCGGGTGGGGATACCGGGGAGCTGTTTTTT
few,-,TRBV7-9,TRBJ2-2,CASRNTRTGANTGELFF,TGTGCCAGCAGGAATACTCGAACAGGCGCGAACACCGGGGAGCTGTTTTTT
-,TRBD1,TRBV5-5,TRBJ2-5,CASSPRQGGIVQETQYF,TGTGCCAGCAGCCCTCGACAGGGGGGGATTGTACAAGAGACCCAGTACTTC
many,-,TRBV29-1,TRBJ2-1,CSAAPGTFNNEQFF,TGCAGCGCCGCCCCAGGGACCTTCAACAATGAGCAGTTCTTC
few,-,TRBV15,TRBJ2-7,CATSDLARQEQYF,TGTGCCACCAGCGACCTAGCACGGCAAGAGCAGTACTTC
-,-,TRBV10-3,TRBJ2-7,CAISDSTYEQYF,TGTGCCATCAGCGACAGCACCTACGAGCAGTACTTC
once,TRBD2,TRBV27,TRBJ2-7,CASSRAGVNYEQYF,TGTGCCAGCAGCCGAGCGGGAGTAAACTACGAGCAGTACTTC
few,-,TRBV27,TRBJ2-7,CASSSLQGSYEQYF,TGTGCCAGCAGCTCCCTTCAGGGTTCCTACGAGCAGTACTTC